This TCR beta chain was observed in a study of control samples from healthy donors and cancer patients. As for this clone: A read error may produce the germline difference seen at one junction end.

The table came from immunoSEQ multiplex PCR; TCRdb's copy has only in-frame clones and leaves some out. This sample has some 82,000 clones, with about 87% found just once. CDR3 length equals 18 residues. Germline-derived CDR1 and CDR2 are SQVTM and ANQGSEA. The V and J genes are TRBV29-1 and TRBJ2-1; 11 nucleotides line up with TRBD2. The receptor was isolated from a man between 50 and 59 years old in good health. The specimen was blood. The DNA for the CDR3 is TGCAGCGTCGAAGGTATTAGCGGGAGGGCCGGCTCCTACAATGAGCAGTTCTTC. It is translated as CSVEGISGRAGSYNEQFF.